These T cell receptor beta chains were read from a single sample in a study of T cell responses to AZD1222 COVID-19 vaccine. Clones were sequenced by immunoSEQ multiplex PCR, and TCRdb holds only the in-frame ones, with some missing. This sample yields around 180,000 clones, of which 94% are seen a single time; roughly 10% belongs to the top ten. Sequenced material: peripheral blood, taken on day 0 of AZD1222 vaccination. These receptor sequences come from an adult in good health. Each CDR3 is given with its conserved first and last residue. A D gene is named only where the DNA matches it firmly.

TRBD1 TRBJ1-2 15 TRBV4-1 TGCGCCAGCAGCCAAGCGGGACAGGGCGGCTATGGCTACACCTTC CASSQAGQGGYGYTF
NA TRBJ2-7 14 TRBV7-9 TGTGCCAGCAGCCGAGAGGGTACATTTTACGAGCAGTACTTC CASSREGTFYEQYF
TRBD2 TRBJ2-1 16 TRBV5-1 TGCGCCAGCAGCTCGGGACTAGCGGGCTCCTACAATGAGCAGTTCTTC CASSSGLAGSYNEQFF
TRBD1 TRBJ1-2 16 TRBV27 TGTGCCAGCAGTTCTAGGGACAGGGGGACGGGAGGTGGCTACACCTTC CASSSRDRGTGGGYTF
TRBD2 TRBJ2-1 17 TRBV11-2 TGTGCCAGCAGCCCCGGTCACACTAGCGGGCGGTACAATGAGCAGTTCTTC CASSPGHTSGRYNEQFF
NA TRBJ1-1 13 TRBV6-5 TGTGCCAGCAGTTACTCAAGGAACACTGAAGCTTTCTTT CASSYSRNTEAFF
TRBD1 TRBJ1-1 16 TRBV28 TGTGCCAGCAGTTTAGGGACAGGGGGACGGGACACTGAAGCTTTCTTT CASSLGTGGRDTEAFF
NA TRBJ1-2 18 TRBV15 TGTGCCACCAGCAGAGATTCGAGAACAGGGTTTAGTGCCTATGGCTACACCTTC CATSRDSRTGFSAYGYTF
NA TRBJ1-2 13 TRBV27 TGTGCCAGCAGTACCACAGGGCTCTATGGCTACACCTTC CASSTTGLYGYTF
NA TRBJ2-7 12 TRBV28 TGTGCCAGCAGCCTGCTTGGGGACGAGCAGTACTTC CASSLLGDEQYF
TRBD1 TRBJ1-2 12 TRBV5-1 TGCGCCAGCAGCCCGGGGACAGTTGGCTACACCTTC CASSPGTVGYTF
TRBD2 TRBJ2-1 16 TRBV18 TGTGCCAGCTCACCTGGGACTAGCGGGAGGGTCAATGAGCAGTTCTTC CASSPGTSGRVNEQFF
NA TRBJ2-7 13 TRBV5-1 TGCGCCAGCAGAAGGGACACCCTCTACGAGCAGTACTTC CASRRDTLYEQYF
NA TRBJ2-2 14 TRBV3-1/TRBV3-2 TGTGCCAGCAGCCAGGGACCTCGGACCGGGGAGCTGTTTTTT CASSQGPRTGELFF